One sample yielded the 8 T cell receptor beta chains listed below, sequenced in a study of early T cells in non-severe SARS-CoV-2 infection. MiXCR, run by TCRdb on the 5' RACE reads, gives a single entry per CDR3 protein. The sample has some 59,000 distinct CDR3 sequences; 10% are singletons. Sequenced: whole blood. These TCRs come from an adult who was a healthcare worker with PCR-confirmed SARS-CoV-2 infection or an uninfected control (not recorded which).

A few counts support this clonotype. V and J are TRBV5-4 and TRBJ2-2; D is perhaps TRBD2 (6 bases). V lost 4 bases, J lost 0 bases, and 19 bases lay in between. The CDR3 extends over 18 amino acids. Germline V gives CDR1 SGHNT, CDR2 YYREEE (reference sequence). CDR3 region: CASSHELAGRPNTGELFF. The CDR3 bases are TGTGCCAGCAGCCACGAACTCGCGGGGCGACCGAACACCGGGGAGCTGTTTTTT.

This clonotype was seen repeatedly, ten times or more. The chain joins TRBV30 to TRBJ1-1; no definite D call. This CDR3 spans 10 amino acids. The germline gives CDR1 GTSNPN, CDR2 SVGIG (reference sequence). V gave up 3 bases and J gave up 11 bases, with 10 bases separating them. CDR3 sequence (DNA): TGTGCCTGGAGCGGTGCGGTTGCTTTCTTT. The encoded protein is CAWSGAVAFF.

This clonotype was recorded many times. The V and J genes are TRBV18 and TRBJ1-2; D is perhaps TRBD1 (5 bases). The length of the CDR3 is 13 residues. Trimming cost V 2 bases and J 6 bases, with 10 bases left between them. CDR1 is KGHSH, CDR2 LQKENI, per germline. CDR3 nucleotide sequence: TGTGCCAGCTCACCATCACAGGAGGATGGCTACACCTTC. It specifies CASSPSQEDGYTF.

This clonotype occurred many times. This rearrangement joins TRBV11-2 to TRBJ2-5; possibly TRBD1 for D (5 bases). With 3 bases removed from V and 5 bases from J, the gap between germline ends came to 16 bases. The CDR3 sequence is 15 residues long. Germline CDR1 SGHAT, CDR2 FQNNGV. The CDR3 nucleotides are TGTGCCAGCAGCTTTGCACTCAGGGCCGTGGAGACCCAGTACTTC. Translated: CASSFALRAVETQYF.

The sample holds many counts of this clonotype. The chain uses TRBV5-6 and TRBJ2-3; no clear D gene. The germline gives CDR1 SGHDT, CDR2 YYEEEE. V lost 1 base and J 4 bases, leaving 10 bases between the germline ends. The CDR3 length is 14 residues. The CDR3 nucleotides read TGTGCCAGCAGCTTGCAATCCTTGGCAGATACGCAGTATTTT. Translation: CASSLQSLADTQYF.

This clonotype was counted at least ten times. The chain joins TRBV5-5 to TRBJ2-5; D remains ambiguous. V lost 5 bases and J lost 1, with 12 bases in between. The CDR3 covers 14 residues. Germline V gives CDR1 SGHKS, CDR2 YYEKEE (reference sequence). The CDR3 bases are TGTGCCAGCAGACGACGCAGTGTCCAAGAGACCCAGTACTTC. It translates to CASRRRSVQETQYF.

The V gene is TRBV5-4, the J gene TRBJ2-2; no definite D call. The CDR3 totals 13 residues. The germline gives CDR1 SGHNT, CDR2 YYREEE (reference sequence). V was shortened by 0 bases and J by 4 bases, with 4 bases between the two germline ends. As DNA, the CDR3 is TGTGCCAGCAGCTTGGCTGCCACCGGGGAGCTGTTTTTT. Its protein is CASSLAATGELFF.

This clonotype was seen many times. The chain has TRBV6-6 and TRBJ1-4; a weak D match, TRBD1 (5 bases). The length of the CDR3 is 13 residues. Germline V gene data show CDR1 as MNHNY and CDR2 as SVGAGI (reference sequence). V was trimmed by 4 bases and J by 11 bases, leaving 14 bases between them. DNA for the CDR3: TGTGCCAGCAGTTCCTCCCCGGAGGGGAAACTGTTTTTT. It specifies CASSSSPEGKLFF.